This T cell receptor (beta chain) was documented in a study of spatial heterogeneity in lung cancer. TCRdb processed the 5' RACE reads anew with MiXCR; each CDR3 protein has one entry. The sample includes about 85,000 distinct CDR3 sequences, approximately 20% of them seen just once. The CDR3 extends over 18 amino acids. Germline V gene data show CDR1 as LNHDA and CDR2 as SQIVND (reference sequence). Trimming removed 11 bases from V and 1 base from J, with 27 bases in between. A few counts support this clonotype. Time point indicated: sample taken at primary tumor resection. Whole RNA obtained from tumor, nontumor lung or frozen PBMC underwent sequencing without sorting.

The gene calls are TRBV19 and TRBJ1-5; D not resolved. The sequences come from PBMCs, collected at surgery. The sequence came from a male donor with early-stage non-small cell lung cancer. The CDR3 DNA is TGTGCCCCCTCGGGAACGGAAGAATACGGATGGAGCAATCAGCCCCAGCATTTT. This sequence encodes CAPSGTEEYGWSNQPQHF. Based on the CDR3 plus reference TRBV19 and TRBJ1-5, the full variable domain is DGGITQSPKYLFRKEGQNVTLSCEQNLNHDAMYWYRQDPGQGLRLIYYSQIVNDFQKGDIAEGYSVSREKKESFPLTVTSAQKNPTAFYLCAPSGTEEYGWSNQPQHFGDGTRLSIL.